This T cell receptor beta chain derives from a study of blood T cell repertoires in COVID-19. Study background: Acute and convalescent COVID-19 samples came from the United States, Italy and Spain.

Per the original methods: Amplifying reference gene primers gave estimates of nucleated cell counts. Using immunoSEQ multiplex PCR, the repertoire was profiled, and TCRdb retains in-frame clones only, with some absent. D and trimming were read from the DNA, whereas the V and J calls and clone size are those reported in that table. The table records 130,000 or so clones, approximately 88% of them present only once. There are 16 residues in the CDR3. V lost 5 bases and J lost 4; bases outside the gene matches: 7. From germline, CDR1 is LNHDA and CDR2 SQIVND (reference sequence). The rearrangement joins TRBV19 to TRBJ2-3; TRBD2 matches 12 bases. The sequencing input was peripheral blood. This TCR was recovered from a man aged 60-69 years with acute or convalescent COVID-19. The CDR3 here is CASSLGTSGYPDTQYF. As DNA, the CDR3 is TGTGCCAGTAGTCTAGGGACTAGCGGGTACCCAGATACGCAGTATTTT.